A single sample is the source of the 17 T cell receptor beta chains below, sequenced in a study of cytomegalovirus exposure and HLA in healthy donors. The PCR employed 60 Vbeta primers together with 13 Jbeta primers. Repertoires were generated with immunoSEQ multiplex PCR, while TCRdb's copy carries only in-frame clones and drops some. The repertoire holds more than 40,000 clones, with 81% as singletons. The sequencing input was PBMCs. The receptor source for this set is a man aged 50-60 years in good health and CMV-seronegative.

This sequence joins TRBV27 and TRBJ1-1; TRBD1 is a possible D gene (5 bases). Trimming shortened V by 5 bases and J by 5 bases, and 18 bases separated the two germline ends. This CDR3 contains 15 residues. Germline CDR1 and CDR2: MNHEY and SMNVEV (reference sequence). This CDR3 reads CASSAGGEGATEAFF. Here the CDR3 DNA reads TGTGCCAGCAGTGCCGGGGGAGAAGGTGCGACTGAAGCTTTCTTT.

The chain is built from TRBV7-2 and TRBJ2-7, with no clear D. V lost 6 bases and J 4 bases, leaving 7 bases between the germline ends. Germline lookup yields CDR1 SGHTA and CDR2 FQGNSA. This CDR3 is built from 11 residues. The CDR3 is CASSFQYEQYF. The CDR3 nucleotides are TGTGCCAGCAGTTTTCAATACGAGCAGTACTTC.

This clone was detected a few times. The chain uses TRBV11-2 and TRBJ1-2; perhaps TRBD1 as D (5 bases). CDR1 and CDR2 (germline): SGHAT, FQNNGV. Between the trimmed V and J ends, which lost 0 bases and 4 bases, there was a span of 6 bases. CDR3 length: 13 residues. The CDR3 here is CASSLEGPYGYTF. The CDR3 DNA follows: TGTGCCAGCAGCTTAGAGGGGCCCTATGGCTACACCTTC.

This clone has a handful of counts. This chain links TRBV6-6 with TRBJ2-7; perhaps TRBD2 as D (5 bases). The germline V gene encodes CDR1 MNHNY and CDR2 SVGAGI (reference sequence). The V gene lost 2 bases and the J gene lost 12 bases, with 17 bases spanning the gap. The CDR3 runs 13 residues. As DNA, the CDR3 is TGTGCCAGCAGTTACCTCTATACGGGGAACCCGTACTTC. Translated, it gives CASSYLYTGNPYF.

V and J are TRBV7-2 and TRBJ1-2, with 10 bases fitting TRBD1. This CDR3 contains 15 residues. Trimming removed 3 bases from V and 6 bases from J; junction bases left unmatched: 7. Germline CDR1 SGHTA, CDR2 FQGNSA. Here the CDR3 reads CASSLAGTGVHGYTF. As DNA, the CDR3 is TGTGCCAGCAGCTTGGCCGGGACAGGGGTTCATGGCTACACCTTC.

This clone was recorded a few times. The V and J genes are TRBV6-4 and TRBJ2-1; TRBD1 agrees at 10 bases. CDR1 MRHNA and CDR2 SNTAGT come from the germline V gene. The CDR3 covers 15 residues. After removal of 4 bases from V and 9 bases from J, the junction contained 9 bases not matched to a gene. The CDR3 spells CASSGGQGPDLEQFF. CDR3 nucleotides: TGTGCCAGCAGTGGGGGACAGGGGCCCGACCTTGAGCAGTTCTTC.

The chain uses TRBV6-5 and TRBJ2-3, with 8 bases aligning to TRBD2. In germline, CDR1 is MNHEY, CDR2 SVGAGI. V shed 6 bases, J shed 6 bases, and the junction held 11 bases outside the gene matches. The CDR3 runs 15 residues. CDR3 coding DNA: TGTGCCAGCAGCCAGCGGGGGCCCGGTTTTGATACGCAGTATTTT. Its protein product is CASSQRGPGFDTQYF.

The chain links TRBV7-3 to TRBJ1-2; D unresolved. The V end was cut by 6 bases, the J end by 6 bases, with 11 bases between. Germline V CDR1 and CDR2: SGHTA, FQGTGA. The CDR3 sequence is 12 residues long. The CDR3 loop reads CASSQKEDGYTF. CDR3 nucleotides: TGTGCCAGCAGTCAAAAGGAGGATGGCTACACCTTC.

This clone was seen a handful of times. This chain uses TRBV5-6 with TRBJ2-3; tentatively, D is TRBD1 (5 bases). Trimming shortened V by 0 bases and J by 2 bases, and 13 bases separated the two germline ends. CDR1 SGHDT and CDR2 YYEEEE come from the germline V gene. The CDR3 sequence is 16 residues long. CDR3 sequence: CASSLVDGQNTDTQYF. As DNA, the CDR3 is TGTGCCAGCAGCTTGGTGGATGGACAAAACACAGATACGCAGTATTTT. Full variable domain (outside the CDR3, taken from reference TRBV5-6 and TRBJ2-3): DAGVTQSPTHLIKTRGQQVTLRCSPKSGHDTVSWYQQALGQGPQFIFQYYEEEERQRGNFPDRFSGHQFPNYSSELNVNALLLGDSALYLCASSLVDGQNTDTQYFGPGTRLTVL.

This rearrangement joins TRBV5-4 to TRBJ2-2, with TRBD2 identical over 9 bases. The CDR3 contains 15 residues. Germline CDR1 reads SGHNT; CDR2 reads YYREEE (reference sequence). V shed 4 bases, J shed 2 bases, and the junction held 3 bases outside the gene matches. Here the CDR3 DNA reads TGTGCCAGCAGCCCGACTAGCGGAAACACCGGGGAGCTGTTTTTT. Translating it yields CASSPTSGNTGELFF.

This sequence joins TRBV5-1 and TRBJ2-1; the D gene is possibly TRBD1 (6 bases). Trimming shortened V by 3 bases and J by 10 bases, and 8 bases separated the two germline ends. The CDR3 is 11 amino acids. Germline CDR1 reads SGHRS; CDR2 reads YFSETQ. The CDR3 spells CASSSQGEQFF. The CDR3 bases are TGCGCCAGCAGCTCCCAGGGGGAGCAGTTCTTC.

This chain uses TRBV15 with TRBJ1-1; D gene ambiguous. Trimming cost V 0 bases and J 5 bases, with 10 bases left between them. This CDR3 region has 14 residues. Looked up from germline, CDR1 is LNHNV and CDR2 is YYDKDF (reference sequence). The CDR3 region is CATSREGSWTEAFF. CDR3 sequence (DNA): TGTGCCACCAGCAGAGAGGGTAGCTGGACTGAAGCTTTCTTT.

The chain has TRBV7-6 and TRBJ2-2, with 8 bases that match TRBD1. Germline assignment: CDR1 SGHVS and CDR2 FNYEAQ. V shed 5 bases and J 1 base; nucleotides not matched to a gene: 6. The CDR3 is made up of 16 amino acids. For the CDR3, the DNA is TGTGCCAGCAGCCCAAGACAGGGGAAGAACACCGGGGAGCTGTTTTTT. Protein product: CASSPRQGKNTGELFF.

The chain is built from TRBV7-6 and TRBJ2-2; 7 bases match TRBD2. The V gene's germline CDR1 is SGHVS and CDR2 FNYEAQ. This CDR3 spans 16 amino acids. V was clipped by 3 bases and J by 7 bases; unmatched bases: 11. CDR3 residues: CASSLGISGHYGELFF. The DNA of the CDR3 is TGTGCCAGCAGCTTGGGGATTAGCGGGCATTACGGGGAGCTGTTTTTT.

This chain connects TRBV27 to TRBJ2-3; 9 bases line up with TRBD2. This CDR3 region has 17 residues. J gave up 0 bases and V 5 bases, and 9 bases lay outside the gene matches. CDR1 and CDR2 from the germline V gene are MNHEY and SMNVEV (reference sequence). CDR3: CASSLNLAGISTDTQYF. The CDR3 DNA reads TGTGCCAGCAGTCTTAATCTAGCGGGGATTAGCACAGATACGCAGTATTTT.

Concerning this clone itself: At the DNA level, this CDR3 is encoded by other sequences in the same sample as well. The CDR3 reads CSVEDPAGRPGNTIYF. In DNA form, the CDR3 reads TGCAGCGTTGAAGATCCCGCAGGGCGGCCTGGAAACACCATATATTTT. J is TRBJ1-3 and V is TRBV29-1; maybe TRBD1 (5 bases). V was shortened by 0 bases and J by 2 bases, with 14 bases between the two germline ends. Germline assignment: CDR1 SQVTM and CDR2 ANQGSEA. The CDR3 loop spans 16 amino acids.

This clone was seen a single time. V and J are TRBV11-2 and TRBJ1-2; TRBD1 aligns across 8 bases. Trimming took 3 bases from V and 2 from J; bases not matched to a gene: 2. CDR3 length: 14 amino acids. The germline V gene has CDR1 SGHAT and CDR2 FQNNGV. The CDR3 bases are TGTGCCAGCAGCTTGGGACAGGAGAACTATGGCTACACCTTC. Amino acid sequence: CASSLGQENYGYTF.